The 28 T cell receptor beta chains in this list originate from one sample, sequenced in a study of OX40 agonist ivuxolimab in advanced cancers. Using immunoSEQ multiplex PCR, the repertoire was profiled, and TCRdb retains in-frame clones only, with some absent. The table lists about 50,000 clones, about 90% of them singletons. Sequences were derived from CD4+ or CD8+ T cells sorted from blood, sampled in a trial of the OX40 agonist ivuxolimab. These receptors came from an adult with an advanced solid tumor such as melanoma, head and neck, liver or kidney cancer.

This clone was recorded once. The rearrangement links TRBV9 to TRBJ2-3, with TRBD2 matching 13 bases. The trim removed 3 bases at V and 5 bases at J, leaving 3 bases unmatched. The germline CDR1 and CDR2 sequences are SGDLS and YYNGEE. The CDR3 extends over 15 amino acids. The CDR3: CASSAGLAGRDTQYF. The CDR3 coding sequence is TGTGCCAGCAGCGCGGGACTAGCGGGGAGAGATACGCAGTATTTT.

The CDR3 coding sequence is TGTGCCAGCAGTTACACCGGGGGACCCGTTAGCGAGCAGTACTTC. Translating gives CASSYTGGPVSEQYF. The chain has TRBV6-6 and TRBJ2-7, with D possibly being TRBD2 (6 bases). This CDR3 spans 15 amino acids. Trimming shortened V by 2 bases and J by 6 bases, and 17 bases separated the two germline ends. In germline, CDR1 is MNHNY, CDR2 SVGAGI (reference sequence).

The chain links TRBV5-1 to TRBJ2-3; a possible D gene is TRBD2 (6 bases). Deletions cut 0 bases from V and 2 bases from J, with 13 bases between. Germline CDR1 is SGHRS and CDR2 is YFSETQ. CDR3 length equals 16 residues. The CDR3 DNA is TGCGCCAGCAGCTTGGAGACGGGGGTCTACACAGATACGCAGTATTTT. Protein sequence: CASSLETGVYTDTQYF.

The rearrangement uses TRBV29-1 and TRBJ2-5, with D uncertain. The V end lost 0 bases, the J end lost 3 bases, and 8 bases lay between the germline ends. The CDR3 sequence is 13 residues long. Germline assignment: CDR1 SQVTM and CDR2 ANQGSEA. The CDR3 DNA follows: TGCAGCGTTGAAGAGCGAAGGGAAGAGACCCAGTACTTC. It encodes CSVEERREETQYF. Full variable domain (missing parts from reference TRBV29-1 and TRBJ2-5): SAVISQKPSRDICQRGTSLTIQCQVDSQVTMMFWYRQQPGQSLTLIATANQGSEATYESGFVIDKFPISRPNLTFSTLTVSNMSPEDSSIYLCSVEERREETQYFGPGTRLLVL.

The CDR3 region is CASSPSPGGDGYTF. CDR3 bases: TGTGCCAGCAGCCCCAGCCCCGGAGGGGATGGCTACACCTTC. The chain uses TRBV7-9 and TRBJ1-2; D may be TRBD1 (5 bases). CDR3 length: 14 residues. The V gene's germline CDR1 is SEHNR and CDR2 FQNEAQ (reference sequence). Trimming took 5 bases from V and 6 from J, leaving 16 bases between them.

This clone was seen a handful of times. The chain recombines TRBV19 with TRBJ1-1; 7 bases line up with TRBD1. Germline trimming cut 8 bases from V and 2 bases from J; bases unmatched to any gene: 5. CDR3 length: 13 residues. Germline V CDR1 and CDR2: LNHDA, SQIVND (reference sequence). CDR3 protein: CASRTGYNTEAFF. Here the CDR3 DNA reads TGTGCCAGTCGGACAGGCTATAACACTGAAGCTTTCTTT.

This clone came up a few times. DNA of the CDR3: TGCGCCAGCAGCCACGGAAATCTCCAGGGGGCCGTAAACACTGAAGCTTTCTTT. This translates into CASSHGNLQGAVNTEAFF. The chain couples TRBV4-1 to TRBJ1-1; TRBD1 matches 8 bases. The germline CDR1 and CDR2 sequences are MGHRA and YSYEKL. The CDR3 consists of 18 residues. Losses at the gene ends were 3 bases for V and 2 bases for J; bases not matched to a gene: 14.

The J gene is TRBJ1-5, the V gene TRBV11-2; tentative D call: TRBD1 (5 bases). Germline loops: CDR1 SGHAT, CDR2 FQNNGV. This CDR3 region has 14 residues. Between the trimmed V and J ends, which lost 5 bases and 1 base, there was a span of 9 bases. In nucleotides, the CDR3 is TGTGCCAGCAGCGAAGGGGAGAGCAATCAGCCCCAGCATTTT. Protein: CASSEGESNQPQHF.

CDR3 region: CARPPSGYEQYV. The CDR3 nucleotides read TGCGCCAGACCCCCTTCGGGGTACGAGCAGTACGTC. The chain carries TRBV5-1 and TRBJ2-7; tentative D call: TRBD2 (5 bases). V was pared by 8 bases and J by 4 bases, with 13 bases between. The CDR3 covers 12 residues. The V gene's germline CDR1 is SGHRS and CDR2 YFSETQ.

V gene TRBV9 combines with J gene TRBJ1-2, with 7 positions matching TRBD1. V lost 0 bases, J lost 7 bases, and 9 bases stayed unmatched. The CDR3 totals 15 residues. CDR1 and CDR2 (germline): SGDLS, YYNGEE. The CDR3 reads CASSVALYRGSGYTF. In DNA, the CDR3 is TGTGCCAGCAGCGTAGCCCTGTACAGGGGATCTGGCTACACCTTC.

The V call is TRBV19, the J call TRBJ2-6, with unresolved D. The CDR3 length is 15 residues. The germline CDR1 and CDR2 sequences are LNHDA and SQIVND (reference sequence). V shed 2 bases and J shed 2 bases, with 7 bases lying between them. The CDR3 coding sequence is TGTGCCAGTAGTATATGGGATCCTGGGGCCAACGTCCTGACTTTC. It codes for CASSIWDPGANVLTF.

A note on this clone: Compared with germline, one end of the junction differs, possibly owing to a read error. J is TRBJ1-3 and V is TRBV7-7; D remains unclear. Germline-derived CDR1 and CDR2 are SSHAT and FNYEAQ (reference sequence). The CDR3 loop spans 15 amino acids. CDR3 bases: TGTGCTAGCAGCCTAGGACGTTCCTCTGGAAACACCATATATTTT. Amino acids: CASSLGRSSGNTIYF.

The rearrangement uses TRBV25-1 and TRBJ1-2, with a tentative D call TRBD1 (6 bases). This CDR3 is built from 14 residues. Per germline, CDR1 MGHDK and CDR2 SYGVNS. The V and J ends lost 3 bases and 4 bases respectively, with 12 bases between them. The CDR3 reads CASSDRQEIYGYTF. The CDR3 DNA reads TGTGCCAGCAGTGATCGACAGGAAATCTATGGCTACACCTTC.

This chain connects TRBV5-6 to TRBJ1-3; D possibly corresponds to TRBD1 (6 bases). The CDR3 is 15 residues long. Germline CDR1 and CDR2: SGHDT and YYEEEE. Deletions cut 4 bases from V and 0 bases from J, with 11 bases between. CDR3 amino acids: CASSDRGFSGNTIYF. CDR3 nucleotide sequence: TGTGCCAGCAGCGATAGGGGGTTCTCTGGAAACACCATATATTTT.

The chain has TRBV27 and TRBJ2-7, with 7 bases identical to TRBD2. The trim removed 3 bases at V and 2 bases at J, leaving 7 bases unmatched. The CDR3 is made up of 15 amino acids. Germline lookup yields CDR1 MNHEY and CDR2 SMNVEV (reference sequence). Here the CDR3 reads CASSFIGGSTYEQYF. CDR3 DNA: TGTGCCAGCAGTTTCATCGGGGGGTCCACCTACGAGCAGTACTTC.

V is TRBV28 and J is TRBJ2-7, with D maybe TRBD1 (6 bases). Germline CDR1 MDHEN, CDR2 SYDVKM. This CDR3 is built from 12 residues. Trimming took 4 bases from V and 6 from J, leaving 10 bases between them. The CDR3 region is CASSSSRGEQYV. The DNA of the CDR3 is TGTGCCAGCAGTTCCTCCAGGGGCGAGCAGTACGTC.

The V gene is TRBV4-2, the J gene TRBJ2-2; 9 bases match TRBD1. The junction had 7 bases not matched to a gene; V was cut back by 0 bases and J by 5 bases. CDR3 length equals 17 residues. The V gene's germline CDR1 is LGHNA and CDR2 YNFKEQ. The CDR3 DNA reads as TGTGCCAGCAGCCAAGATTGGGGGACAGGGCGGACCGGGGAGCTGTTTTTT. Amino acids: CASSQDWGTGRTGELFF.

The genes are TRBV7-6 and TRBJ2-1; perhaps D is TRBD1 or TRBD2 (6 bases each). Germline V gene lookup returns CDR1 SGHVS and CDR2 FNYEAQ. Trimming left V 1 base short and J 2 bases short, with 12 bases between. This CDR3 comprises 16 residues. This CDR3 is CASSLDGGQAYNEQFF. CDR3 nucleotides: TGTGCCAGCAGCTTAGATGGGGGGCAAGCCTACAATGAGCAGTTCTTC.

The chain recombines TRBV6-5 with TRBJ2-7, with 13 bases that match TRBD2. V shed 2 bases and J 7 bases; nucleotides not matched to a gene: 5. Germline-derived CDR1 and CDR2 are MNHEY and SVGAGI. The CDR3 runs to 15 residues. The CDR3 region is CASSYGLAGEREQYV. CDR3 in DNA: TGTGCCAGCAGTTACGGACTAGCGGGGGAGCGAGAGCAGTACGTC.

The rearrangement links TRBV4-1 to TRBJ2-3, with unresolved D. CDR1 and CDR2 (germline): MGHRA, YSYEKL. V shed 0 bases and J shed 3 bases, with 7 bases lying between them. The CDR3 consists of 14 residues. The CDR3 protein is CASSQDQLTDTQYF. DNA of the CDR3: TGCGCCAGCAGCCAAGATCAGTTGACAGATACGCAGTATTTT.

V usage is TRBV6-6 and J usage is TRBJ2-7; either TRBD1 or TRBD2 may supply D (5 bases each). CDR3 length equals 13 residues. Trimming removed 6 bases from V and 6 bases from J, with 15 bases in between. Germline CDR1 and CDR2: MNHNY and SVGAGI (reference sequence). The chain's CDR3 is CASRSGAVGEQYF. The DNA of the CDR3 is TGTGCCAGCAGATCCGGGGCAGTTGGCGAGCAGTACTTC.

This chain uses TRBV5-5 with TRBJ1-2, with D unclear. Germline CDR1 SGHKS, CDR2 YYEKEE (reference sequence). The germline V and J ends were trimmed by 1 base and 3 bases, with 13 bases remaining between them. The CDR3 extends over 15 amino acids. In DNA form, the CDR3 reads TGTGCCAGCAGCTTGATTATCACAGATCACTATGGCTACACCTTC. It codes for CASSLIITDHYGYTF.

This clone was observed a single time. The chain uses TRBV15 and TRBJ2-1, with a weak D call TRBD2 (5 bases). This CDR3 is 14 amino acids long. The V and J ends lost 0 bases and 9 bases respectively, with 12 bases between them. The germline gives CDR1 LNHNV, CDR2 YYDKDF (reference sequence). The CDR3 protein is CATSRDIATSEQFF. CDR3 in DNA: TGTGCCACCAGCAGAGATATAGCGACCAGTGAGCAGTTCTTC.

The chain links TRBV19 to TRBJ2-2, with 12 bases that match TRBD1. CDR1 and CDR2 (germline): LNHDA, SQIVND (reference sequence). This CDR3 spans 15 amino acids. Trimming at V came to 2 bases and at J to 11 bases, leaving 6 bases not matched to a gene. The CDR3 protein is CASSITTGQGAELFF. CDR3 sequence (DNA): TGTGCCAGTAGTATAACGACGGGACAGGGGGCTGAGCTGTTTTTT.

The rearrangement links TRBV30 to TRBJ2-3; the match to TRBD2 covers 11 bases. Trimming removed 4 bases from V and 6 bases from J; junction bases left unmatched: 6. CDR1 is GTSNPN and CDR2 is SVGIG in the germline V gene (reference sequence). The CDR3 sequence is 14 residues long. The CDR3 nucleotides read TGTGCCTGGACACTAGCGGGGGCGGGGGATACGCAGTATTTT. Encoded protein: CAWTLAGAGDTQYF.

The genes are TRBV9 and TRBJ2-7; D is possibly TRBD1 (5 bases). The CDR3 is made up of 14 amino acids. The germline V gene has CDR1 SGDLS and CDR2 YYNGEE. Trimming shortened V by 3 bases and J by 2 bases, and 12 bases separated the two germline ends. The CDR3 loop is CASSEETEPYEQYF. Written as DNA, the CDR3 is TGTGCCAGCAGCGAGGAGACAGAGCCCTACGAGCAGTACTTC.

The CDR3 coding sequence is TGTGCCAGCCGGGCCCCCCAAGAGACCCAGTACTTC. Translating it yields CASRAPQETQYF. The rearrangement uses TRBV2 and TRBJ2-5; unclear D gene. V lost 8 bases and J lost 1, with 8 bases in between. Germline V gives CDR1 SNHLY, CDR2 FYNNEI. The length of the CDR3 is 12 residues.

The chain recombines TRBV27 with TRBJ2-1; D possibly matches TRBD1 or TRBD2 (5 bases each). This CDR3 has 14 residues. Germline V gene lookup returns CDR1 MNHEY and CDR2 SMNVEV (reference sequence). V was cut by 7 bases and J by 4 bases, with 14 bases left in between. The CDR3 nucleotides are TGTGCCAGCACGGGGACGGTACCGTACAATGAGCAGTTCTTC. This encodes CASTGTVPYNEQFF.